This TCR beta chain was sequenced during a study of shared T cell receptors in the human thymus (dated by TCRdb to the early 2020s). Regarding the complete study: The study examined how the human thymus generates shared, self-reactive T-cell receptor alpha chains.

The CDR3 holds 16 amino acids from the cysteine to the phenylalanine. The CDR3 DNA has 48 bases and is translated from base 1. The V end loses 3 bases and the J end loses 7 bases, and a stretch of 19 bases separates them. The germline V gene yields SGHTA for CDR1 and FQGNSA for CDR2. A remark on this clone: There is no known antigen for this receptor. Qualities for individual bases were not recorded, and no much larger clone is one base off.

Library preparation used the immunoSEQ multiplex PCR assay. TCRdb re-hosts the immuneACCESS table, in-frame sequences only. Its copies lack some clones; in the studies checked, an unresolved V gene accounts for under half of them, and the cause for the rest is not known. The sample contains 720,000 or so clones, 80% to 90% of them found a single time. The top ten constitute approximately 0.01% of the sample. This sample also appeared in a second study, on human thymus T cells. As noted in the second study: Donors were immunologically healthy infants undergoing open corrective cardiac surgery for congenital heart defects in Finland. Thymus tissue was obtained as surgical resects removed during corrective cardiac surgery. Both the thymic and the peripheral blood repertoires appeared to show biased V and J gene segment usage. The related research reported highly overlapping thymic TCR repertoires among unrelated individuals. TCR alpha and beta repertoires from about 8 infant thymus samples and a few related peripheral blood samples were characterized in the study. Donor ages ranging from about 7 to 244 days were recorded, and a handful of male and two female infants were included in the cohort. Thymocytes were mechanically released from the tissue and were stored as pellets of roughly 9-30 million cells at -70 degrees C. A QIAsymphony instrument was used to extract genomic DNA from frozen cell pellets. Using the immunoSEQ multiplex PCR assay, the TCRB and TCRAD loci were amplified from a standardized quantity of quality-controlled genomic DNA. The amplicons covered the V(D)J region and were long enough to include the CDR3 and to identify the V and J genes. The amplicons were sequenced on an Illumina platform via the commercial immunoSEQ service. Primer bias and sequencing errors were corrected using previously described methods, and TCRAD and TCRB definitions followed the IMGT database. The repertoires were analysed using immunoSEQ Analyzer 3.0 and VDJTools for basic statistics, V/J segment usage, diversity estimates, rarefaction and pairwise overlap. To estimate diversity, the Chao1, ChaoE, Efron-Thisted, Shannon and inverse Simpson indices were applied, and diversity was also estimated on datasets down-sampled to the smallest sample. For repertoire overlap, CDR3 nucleotide sequence, V gene and J gene had to match strictly, and clustering was done by Jaccard-based multidimensional scaling. On average, thymus samples yielded around 800,000 unique TCRB clonotypes, whereas blood samples yielded 65,000 to 100,000.

This sequence was found in a girl under three years old with a congenital heart defect. Donor details come from another sample of the same person, matched by shared clones. Material: thymocytes. The sequence links TRBV7-2 to TRBJ1-5, and the D gene may be TRBD1, 6 bases matching. The CDR3 corresponds to CASSFLSGDVGQPQHF. The DNA sequence follows: TGTGCCAGCAGCTTCTTATCAGGGGATGTAGGACAGCCCCAGCATTTT.